This T cell receptor beta chain was documented in a study of CD8+CD57+ T cells in acquired aplastic anemia. Using genomic DNA as the template, TCR beta VDJ and CDR3 profiling was carried out. TCRdb passed the reads through MiXCR, listing each CDR3 protein once. This table holds some 190,000 distinct CDR3 sequences, 45% to 50% found once. Germline V gene lookup returns CDR1 SGHTA and CDR2 FQGNSA. The CDR3 covers 12 residues. The trim removed 1 base at V and 15 bases at J, leaving 6 bases unmatched. The V gene is TRBV7-2, the J gene TRBJ2-1; 7 bases align to TRBD2. The sequenced material came from sorted CD4+, CD8+, or CD8+CD57+ T cells (not recorded which) from PBMCs. The TCR was taken from a human donor in good health. CDR3 coding DNA: TGTACCAGCAGCTTAGGACTAGCATCTTGGTTCTTC. It translates to CTSSLGLASWFF.